The entry below describes one TCR beta chain. The sample belongs to a study of T cell changes during pregnancy in multiple sclerosis. This CDR3 comprises 12 residues. V shed 6 bases, J shed 11 bases, and the junction held 8 bases outside the gene matches. Germline V gene sequence: CDR1 MNHEY, CDR2 SVGAGI. Measured with immunoSEQ multiplex PCR; TCRdb has only the in-frame clones, and not every one. The sample has tens of thousands of clones, more than 90% seen once. Sequencing was performed on peripheral blood, taken in the first trimester of pregnancy. The receptor was derived from a female donor in good health, enrolled as a control in a pregnancy study. J is TRBJ1-2 and V is TRBV6-5, with TRBD1 identical over 8 bases. The CDR3 bases are TGTGCCAGCAGCCGAACAGGGGGAAGATACACCTTC. Amino acid sequence: CASSRTGGRYTF.